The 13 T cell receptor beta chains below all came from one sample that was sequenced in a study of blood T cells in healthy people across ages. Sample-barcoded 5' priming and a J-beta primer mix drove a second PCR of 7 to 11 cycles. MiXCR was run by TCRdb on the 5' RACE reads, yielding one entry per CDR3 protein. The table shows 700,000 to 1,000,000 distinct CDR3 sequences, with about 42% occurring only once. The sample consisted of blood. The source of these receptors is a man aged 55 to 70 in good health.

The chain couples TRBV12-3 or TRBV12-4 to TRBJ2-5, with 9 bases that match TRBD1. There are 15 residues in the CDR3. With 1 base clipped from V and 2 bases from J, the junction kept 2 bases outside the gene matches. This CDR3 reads CASSLGTGAQETQYF. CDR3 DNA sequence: TGTGCCAGCAGTTTAGGGACAGGGGCACAAGAGACCCAGTACTTC.

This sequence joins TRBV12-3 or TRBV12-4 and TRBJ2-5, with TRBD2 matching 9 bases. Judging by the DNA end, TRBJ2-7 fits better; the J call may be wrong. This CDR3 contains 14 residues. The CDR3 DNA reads TGTGCCAGCGGGTTCGGCGGGGGGGCTTACGAGCAGTACTTC. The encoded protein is CASGFGGGAYEQYF.

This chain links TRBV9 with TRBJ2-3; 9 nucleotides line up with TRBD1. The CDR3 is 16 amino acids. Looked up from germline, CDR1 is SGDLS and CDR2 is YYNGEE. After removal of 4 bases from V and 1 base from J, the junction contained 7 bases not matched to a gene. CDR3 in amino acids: CASSRSTGGRTDTQYF. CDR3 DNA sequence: TGTGCCAGCAGCAGATCGACAGGGGGGCGCACAGATACGCAGTATTTT. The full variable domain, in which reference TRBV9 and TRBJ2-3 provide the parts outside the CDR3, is DSGVTQTPKHLITATGQRVTLRCSPRSGDLSVYWYQQSLDQGLQFLIQYYNGEERAKGNILERFSAQQFPDLHSELNLSSLELGDSALYFCASSRSTGGRTDTQYFGPGTRLTVL.

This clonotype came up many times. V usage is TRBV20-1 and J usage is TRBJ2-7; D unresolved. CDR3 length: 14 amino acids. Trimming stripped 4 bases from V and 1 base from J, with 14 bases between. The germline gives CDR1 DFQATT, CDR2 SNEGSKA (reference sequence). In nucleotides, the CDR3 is TGCAGTGCTATGGTCGGCGGCGTTTCCTACGAGCAGTACTTC. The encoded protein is CSAMVGGVSYEQYF.

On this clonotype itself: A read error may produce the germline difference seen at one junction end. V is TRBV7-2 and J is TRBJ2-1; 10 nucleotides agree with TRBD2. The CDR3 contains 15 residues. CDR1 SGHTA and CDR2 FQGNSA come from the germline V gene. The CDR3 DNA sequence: TGTGCCAGCAGCTTGCTAGCGGGGGCAAACAATGAGCGGTTCTTC. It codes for CASSLLAGANNERFF.

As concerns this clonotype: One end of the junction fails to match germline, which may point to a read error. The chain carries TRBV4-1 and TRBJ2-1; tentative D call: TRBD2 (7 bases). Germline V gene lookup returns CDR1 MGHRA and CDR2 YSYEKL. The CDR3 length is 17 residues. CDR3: CTSSQGGGGGGYNEQFF. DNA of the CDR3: TGCACCAGCAGCCAAGGAGGAGGCGGGGGCGGCTACAATGAGCAGTTCTTC.

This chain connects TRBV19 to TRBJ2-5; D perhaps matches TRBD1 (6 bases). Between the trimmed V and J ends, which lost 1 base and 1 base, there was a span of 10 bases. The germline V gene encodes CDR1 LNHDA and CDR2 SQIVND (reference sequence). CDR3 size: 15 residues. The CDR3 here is CASSIVDRSQETQYF. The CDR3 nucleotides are TGTGCCAGTAGTATAGTAGACAGGAGCCAAGAGACCCAGTACTTC.

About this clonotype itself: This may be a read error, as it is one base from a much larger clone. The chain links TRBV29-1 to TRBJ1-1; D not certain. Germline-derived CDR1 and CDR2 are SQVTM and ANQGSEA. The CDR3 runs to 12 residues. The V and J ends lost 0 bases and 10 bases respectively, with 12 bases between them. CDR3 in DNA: TGCAGCGTTGAAGATAGAGGGTGCGGAGCTTTCTTT. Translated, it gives CSVEDRGCGAFF.

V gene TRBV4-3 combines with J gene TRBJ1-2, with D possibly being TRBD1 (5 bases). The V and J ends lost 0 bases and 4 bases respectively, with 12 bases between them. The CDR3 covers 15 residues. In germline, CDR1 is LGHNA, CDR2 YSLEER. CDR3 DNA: TGCGCCAGCAGCCAAGATAGGCGGGGCGGCTATGGCTACACCTTC. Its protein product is CASSQDRRGGYGYTF.

The CDR3 region is CSVVANPNQPQHF. In DNA, the CDR3 is TGCAGCGTTGTGGCGAACCCTAATCAGCCCCAGCATTTT. The J gene is TRBJ1-5, the V gene TRBV29-1; D ambiguous. The CDR3 spans 13 residues. CDR1 SQVTM and CDR2 ANQGSEA come from the germline V gene. V lost 4 bases, J lost 4 bases, and 11 bases lay in between.

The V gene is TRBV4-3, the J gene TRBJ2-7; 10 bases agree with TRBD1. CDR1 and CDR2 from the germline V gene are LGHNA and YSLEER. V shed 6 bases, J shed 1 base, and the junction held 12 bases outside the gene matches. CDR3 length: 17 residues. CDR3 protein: CASSRDASGQGSYEQYF. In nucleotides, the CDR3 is TGCGCCAGCAGTCGTGATGCCTCGGGACAGGGGTCCTACGAGCAGTACTTC.

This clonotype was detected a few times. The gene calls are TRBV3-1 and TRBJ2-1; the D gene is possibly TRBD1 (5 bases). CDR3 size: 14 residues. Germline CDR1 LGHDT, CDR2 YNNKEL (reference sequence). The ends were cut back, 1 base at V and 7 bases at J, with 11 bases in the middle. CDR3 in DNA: TGTGCCAGCAGCCAAGGAGTCAGGGCAAATGAGCAGTTCTTC. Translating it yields CASSQGVRANEQFF.

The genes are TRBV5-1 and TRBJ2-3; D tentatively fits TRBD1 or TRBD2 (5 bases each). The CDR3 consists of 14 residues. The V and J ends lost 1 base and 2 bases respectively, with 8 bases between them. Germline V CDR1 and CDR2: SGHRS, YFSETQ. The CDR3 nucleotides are TGCGCCAGCAGCTTGTTGGGGGTCACAGATACGCAGTATTTT. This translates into CASSLLGVTDTQYF.